This is a list of T cell receptor beta chains from one sample in a study of PD-L1 blockade in urothelial cancer. TCRdb's table, derived via immunoSEQ multiplex PCR, lists solely in-frame clones and lacks some. The data contain tens of thousands of clones, around 88% of them singletons. This specimen consisted of PBMCs, obtained around atezolizumab (anti-PD-L1) treatment. The receptor set was obtained from a woman aged 60-75 years with urothelial cancer. Each CDR3 is given without its conserved first and last residue.

J gene | CDR3 length | V gene | CDR3 protein
TRBJ2-1 | 13 | TRBV29-1 | SVGSAGGLISEQF
TRBJ1-2 | 14 | TRBV9 | ASSVVASGLSYGYT
TRBJ2-5 | 11 | TRBV4-1 | ASSQQQQETQY
TRBJ2-3 | 14 | TRBV7-3 | ASSLGLAASTDTQY
TRBJ2-1 | 13 | TRBV5-4 | ASSLAGIAHNEQF
TRBJ1-4 | 17 | TRBV15 | ATSRDLFRTGGSGEKLF
TRBJ2-5 | 13 | TRBV29-1 | SVGYPAGRGETQY
TRBJ2-7 | 12 | TRBV25-1 | ASSLTTGPYEQY
TRBJ2-7 | 11 | TRBV6-6 | ASSPGTLYEQY
TRBJ2-1 | 13 | TRBV4-3 | ASSPVPGQNNEQF
TRBJ2-7 | 13 | TRBV2 | ASRKGTSGSYEQY
TRBJ2-4 | 13 | TRBV9 | ASSIHPGGENIQY
TRBJ2-7 | 16 | TRBV5-1 | ASSWGLADRQGENEQY
TRBJ2-1 | 13 | TRBV7-2 | ASSARDKLYNEQF
TRBJ2-5 | 14 | TRBV5-4 | ASSLARTGRKETQY
TRBJ2-3 | 13 | TRBV4-3 | ASSQGGLVGDTQY
TRBJ2-2 | 18 | TRBV13 | ASSSYQRTSGRANTGELF
TRBJ1-6 | 13 | TRBV5-4 | ASSLSRAGNSPLH
TRBJ1-3 | 16 | TRBV9 | ASSLGTGAVISGNTIY
TRBJ2-1 | 13 | TRBV6-1 | ASTHKEASGSEQF
TRBJ2-7 | 12 | TRBV27 | ASSLDRVSYEQY
TRBJ2-1 | 12 | TRBV10-1 | ASSRQGSYNEQF
TRBJ2-3 | 15 | TRBV15 | ATSRLGTRFIADTQY
TRBJ1-5 | 15 | TRBV5-6 | ASSVQTGIYSNQPQH
TRBJ2-5 | 11 | TRBV7-8 | ASSLLSQETQY
TRBJ2-1 | 14 | TRBV19 | ASSKTGTSGYNEQF
TRBJ2-3 | 14 | TRBV21-1 | ASSIYRLARFYTQY
TRBJ1-4 | 12 | TRBV7-2 | ASSQSGQGEKLF
TRBJ2-5 | 12 | TRBV7-9 | ASSLQREQETQY